This TCR beta chain was sequenced for a study of T-cell reconstitution after alpha-beta-depleted transplantation in children. CDR1 and CDR2 from the germline V gene are SGHVS and FNYEAQ. This CDR3 is built from 18 residues. Unmatched junction bases numbered 16, after V lost 5 bases and J lost 2 bases. This clonotype was counted only a few times. During its preparation, the TCRbeta library received unique molecular identifiers. TCRdb independently ran MiXCR on the PCR reads; one entry per CDR3 protein. The sample holds around 71,000 distinct CDR3 sequences, about 7.3% seen once. Sequenced here: PBMCs from the stem cell graft donor, sampled from the stem cell graft. The sequence came from a human donor who donated a stem cell graft to a child with acute lymphoblastic leukemia. The chain carries TRBV7-6 and TRBJ2-7; 9 positions match TRBD2. CDR3 sequence: CASSPESMPTSGTYEQYF. DNA of the CDR3: TGTGCCAGCAGCCCCGAATCCATGCCGACTAGCGGAACCTACGAGCAGTACTTC. Full variable domain (rest looked up from reference TRBV7-6 and TRBJ2-7): GAGVSQSPRYKVTKRGQDVALRCDPISGHVSLYWYRQALGQGPEFLTYFNYEAQQDKSGLPNDRFSAERPEGSISTLTIQRTEQRDSAMYRCASSPESMPTSGTYEQYFGPGTRLTVT.